The 12 T cell receptor beta chains below all came from one sample that was sequenced in a study of blood T cell repertoires in COVID-19. Some clones are missing from TCRdb's copy, which holds only in-frame ones; the method was immunoSEQ multiplex PCR. There are some 200,000 clones in the sample; approximately 80% occur only once, and roughly 4.6% lies in the top ten. The specimen sequenced was peripheral blood. The receptors here all came from a woman in her sixties or seventies who had recovered from COVID-19.

V gene TRBV3-1 (or the pseudogene TRBV3-2) combines with J gene TRBJ2-2, with 12 bases aligning to TRBD2. The V segment lost 6 bases and the J segment 6 bases; nucleotides outside the gene matches: 8. The CDR3 totals 16 residues. CDR1 and CDR2 from the germline V gene are LGHDT and YNNKEL (reference sequence). The CDR3 sequence is CASRRLAGGPPGELFF. As DNA, the CDR3 is TGTGCCAGCAGAAGGCTAGCGGGGGGGCCCCCCGGGGAGCTGTTTTTT.

This clone was detected once. The gene calls are TRBV18 and TRBJ2-3; 11 nucleotides agree with TRBD2. CDR3 length: 16 residues. J lost 4 bases, V lost 1 base, and 4 bases had no gene match. Germline V lookup: CDR1 KGHSH, CDR2 LQKENI. CDR3 loop: CASSPLAGGPPDTQYF. The CDR3 nucleotides are TGTGCCAGCTCACCACTAGCGGGGGGGCCGCCAGATACGCAGTATTTT.

A few counts support this clone. V and J are TRBV9 and TRBJ1-3; D ambiguous. CDR1 and CDR2 from the germline V gene are SGDLS and YYNGEE. The ends were cut back, 3 bases at V and 4 bases at J, with 5 bases in the middle. This CDR3 has 12 residues. As DNA, the CDR3 is TGTGCCAGCAGCGGAGGAGGAAACACCATATATTTT. Amino acids: CASSGGGNTIYF.

This clone was recorded only once. The genes are TRBV7-8 and TRBJ1-2; perhaps TRBD1 as D (5 bases). The V and J ends lost 2 bases and 2 bases respectively, with 9 bases between them. The germline CDR1 and CDR2 sequences are SGHVS and FQNEAQ. The CDR3 has 14 amino acids. CDR3 residues: CASSLLTGNYGYTF. The CDR3 DNA is TGTGCCAGCAGCTTACTCACAGGCAACTATGGCTACACCTTC.

This clone appeared once. The chain combines TRBV5-1 with TRBJ1-2; TRBD1 matches 9 bases. The CDR3 length is 15 residues. Trimming took 3 bases from V and 2 from J; bases not matched to a gene: 5. Germline-derived CDR1 and CDR2 are SGHRS and YFSETQ. Written as DNA, the CDR3 is TGCGCCAGCAGCTCCCGGACAGGGGTGAACTATGGCTACACCTTC. It is translated as CASSSRTGVNYGYTF. The variable domain in full, completed from reference TRBV5-1 and TRBJ1-2, reads KAGVTQTPRYLIKTRGQQVTLSCSPISGHRSVSWYQQTPGQGLQFLFEYFSETQRNKGNFPGRFSGRQFSNSRSEMNVSTLELGDSALYLCASSSRTGVNYGYTFGSGTRLTVV.

This chain uses TRBV7-2 with TRBJ1-3; D gene unclear. Per the germline V gene, CDR1 is SGHTA and CDR2 is FQGNSA. Trimming removed 1 base from V and 5 bases from J, with 9 bases in between. The length of the CDR3 is 14 residues. Written as DNA, the CDR3 is TGTGCCAGCAGCTTAGTGGCAGGTCGAAACACCATATATTTT. Translation gives CASSLVAGRNTIYF.

A few counts support this clone. This chain uses TRBV3-1 (or the pseudogene TRBV3-2) with TRBJ2-2, with 7 bases that match TRBD2. The CDR3 is 20 amino acids. V gave up 2 bases and J gave up 5 bases; unmatched junction bases: 20. CDR1 and CDR2 from the germline V gene are LGHDT and YNNKEL (reference sequence). As DNA, the CDR3 is TGTGCCAGCAGCCAACCCTACTCGAGTCGGGGGGACTACGAAACCGGGGAGCTGTTTTTT. This codes for CASSQPYSSRGDYETGELFF.

By proportion, this clone is medium-sized (0.01 to 0.1%). The V gene is TRBV9, the J gene TRBJ2-5; 8 nucleotides align to TRBD2. This CDR3 is built from 14 residues. V dropped 3 bases and J dropped 4; count of bases not matched to a gene: 5. Per the germline V gene, CDR1 is SGDLS and CDR2 is YYNGEE. CDR3 residues: CASSDPGGTETQYF. The CDR3 DNA reads as TGTGCCAGCAGCGACCCGGGGGGGACAGAGACCCAGTACTTC.

This chain uses TRBV7-2 with TRBJ2-1, with TRBD1 as a possible D gene (6 bases). The V end was cut by 3 bases, the J end by 9 bases, with 12 bases between. The germline V gene encodes CDR1 SGHTA and CDR2 FQGNSA. The CDR3 runs 13 residues. CDR3 DNA: TGTGCCAGCAGCTTCTCAGGGGTGGGTGAGCAGTTCTTC. Translating it yields CASSFSGVGEQFF.

This clone appeared once. This chain uses TRBV6-6 with TRBJ1-5, with D uncertain. The germline V gene encodes CDR1 MNHNY and CDR2 SVGAGI (reference sequence). The V end was cut by 4 bases, the J end by 1 base, with 14 bases between. This CDR3 is built from 16 residues. As DNA, the CDR3 is TGTGCCAGCAGTTCACGCGGTACCCTAAGCAATCAGCCCCAGCATTTT. This encodes CASSSRGTLSNQPQHF.

This clone was observed a handful of times. This chain joins TRBV7-2 and TRBJ2-5, with 8 bases lining up with TRBD1. Germline CDR1 is SGHTA and CDR2 is FQGNSA. Unmatched junction bases numbered 9, after V lost 4 bases and J lost 5 bases. This CDR3 is 15 amino acids long. CDR3 region: CASSSRTGRGETQYF. The CDR3 coding sequence is TGTGCCAGCAGCTCAAGGACAGGGAGAGGGGAGACCCAGTACTTC. The entire variable domain, with the rest obtained from reference TRBV7-2 and TRBJ2-5, is as follows: GAGVSQSPSNKVTEKGKDVELRCDPISGHTALYWYRQSLGQGLEFLIYFQGNSAPDKSGLPSDRFSAERTGGSVSTLTIQRTQQEDSAVYLCASSSRTGRGETQYFGPGTRLLVL.

The chain carries TRBV5-4 and TRBJ2-5, with 12 bases matching TRBD2. The CDR3 consists of 17 residues. V was pared by 0 bases and J by 5 bases, with 8 bases of the junction left unmatched. The V gene's germline CDR1 is SGHNT and CDR2 YYREEE (reference sequence). CDR3 sequence: CASSLEASGGARETQYF. For the CDR3, the DNA is TGTGCCAGCAGCTTGGAGGCTAGCGGGGGGGCCCGGGAGACCCAGTACTTC.